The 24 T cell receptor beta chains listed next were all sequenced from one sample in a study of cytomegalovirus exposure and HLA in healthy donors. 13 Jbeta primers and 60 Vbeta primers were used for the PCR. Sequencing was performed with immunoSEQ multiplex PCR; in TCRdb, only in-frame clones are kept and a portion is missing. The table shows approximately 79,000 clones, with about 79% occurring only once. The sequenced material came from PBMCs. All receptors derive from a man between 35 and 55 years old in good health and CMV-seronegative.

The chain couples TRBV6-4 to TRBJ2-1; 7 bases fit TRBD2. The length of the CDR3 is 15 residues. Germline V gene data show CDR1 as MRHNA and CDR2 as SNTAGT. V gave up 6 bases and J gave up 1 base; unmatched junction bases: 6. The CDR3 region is CASRRGGSSYNEQFF. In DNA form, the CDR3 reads TGTGCCAGCAGAAGGGGCGGGAGTTCCTACAATGAGCAGTTCTTC.

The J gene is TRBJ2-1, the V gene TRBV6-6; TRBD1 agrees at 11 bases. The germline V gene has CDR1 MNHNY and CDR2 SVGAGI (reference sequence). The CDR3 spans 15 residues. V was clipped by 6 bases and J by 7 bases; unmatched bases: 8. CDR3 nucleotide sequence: TGTGCCAGCAGCCTTGGACAGGGGGCCAGGAATGAGCAGTTCTTC. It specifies CASSLGQGARNEQFF.

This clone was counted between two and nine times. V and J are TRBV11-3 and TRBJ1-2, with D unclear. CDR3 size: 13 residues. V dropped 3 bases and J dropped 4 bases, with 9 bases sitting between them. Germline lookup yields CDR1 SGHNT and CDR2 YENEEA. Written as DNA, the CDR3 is TGTGCCAGCAGCTTTGGAGGCGGCTATGGCTACACCTTC. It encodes CASSFGGGYGYTF.

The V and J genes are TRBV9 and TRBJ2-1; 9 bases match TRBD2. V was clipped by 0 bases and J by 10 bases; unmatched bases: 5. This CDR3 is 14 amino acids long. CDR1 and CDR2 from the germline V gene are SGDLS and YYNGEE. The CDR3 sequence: CASSVAGSGREQFF. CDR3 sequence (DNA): TGTGCCAGCAGCGTAGCTGGAAGCGGGAGGGAGCAGTTCTTC.

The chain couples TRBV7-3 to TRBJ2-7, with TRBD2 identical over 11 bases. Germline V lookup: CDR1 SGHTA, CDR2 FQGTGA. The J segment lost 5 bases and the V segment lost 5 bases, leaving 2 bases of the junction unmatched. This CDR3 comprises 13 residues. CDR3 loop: CASSQGLADEQYF. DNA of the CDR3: TGTGCCAGCAGCCAGGGACTAGCGGACGAGCAGTACTTC.

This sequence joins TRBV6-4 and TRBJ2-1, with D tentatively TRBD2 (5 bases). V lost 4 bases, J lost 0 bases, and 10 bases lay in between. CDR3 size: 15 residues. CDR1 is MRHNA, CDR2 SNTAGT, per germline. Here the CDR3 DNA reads TGTGCCAGCAGTGCGACTGGGAGCTCCTACAATGAGCAGTTCTTC. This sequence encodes CASSATGSSYNEQFF.

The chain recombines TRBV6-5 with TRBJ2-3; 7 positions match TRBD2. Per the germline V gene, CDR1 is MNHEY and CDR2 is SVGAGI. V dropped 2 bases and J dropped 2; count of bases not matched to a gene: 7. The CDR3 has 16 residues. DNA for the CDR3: TGTGCCAGCAGTTACCTTGTAGCGGGTACCACAGATACGCAGTATTTT. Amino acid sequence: CASSYLVAGTTDTQYF.

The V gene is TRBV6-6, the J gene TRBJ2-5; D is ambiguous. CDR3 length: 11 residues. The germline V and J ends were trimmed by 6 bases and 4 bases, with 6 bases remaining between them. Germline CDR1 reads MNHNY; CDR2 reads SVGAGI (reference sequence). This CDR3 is CASSLLETQYF. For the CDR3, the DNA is TGTGCCAGCAGCTTACTAGAGACCCAGTACTTC.

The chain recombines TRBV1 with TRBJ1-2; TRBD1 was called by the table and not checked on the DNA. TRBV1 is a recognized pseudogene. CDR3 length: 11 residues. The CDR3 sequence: CTSGTVVSYTF. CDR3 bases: TGCACCAGTGGGACAGTAGTAAGCTACACCTTC.

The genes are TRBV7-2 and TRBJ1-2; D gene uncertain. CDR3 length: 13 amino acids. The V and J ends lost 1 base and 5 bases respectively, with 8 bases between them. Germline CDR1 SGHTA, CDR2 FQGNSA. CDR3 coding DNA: TGTGCCAGCAGCTTAGGACAAGAATATGGCTACACCTTC. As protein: CASSLGQEYGYTF.

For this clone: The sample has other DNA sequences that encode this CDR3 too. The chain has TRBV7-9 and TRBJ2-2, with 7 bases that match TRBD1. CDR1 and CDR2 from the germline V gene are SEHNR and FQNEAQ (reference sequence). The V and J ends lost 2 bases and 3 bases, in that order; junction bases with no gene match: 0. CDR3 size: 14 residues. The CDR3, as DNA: TGTGCCAGCAGCTTACAGGGGGACACCGGGGAGCTGTTTTTT. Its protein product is CASSLQGDTGELFF.

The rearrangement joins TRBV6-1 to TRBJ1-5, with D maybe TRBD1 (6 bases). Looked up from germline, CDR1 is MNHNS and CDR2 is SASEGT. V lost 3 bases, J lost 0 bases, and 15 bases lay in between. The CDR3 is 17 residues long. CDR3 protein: CASSEVGGGGSNQPQHF. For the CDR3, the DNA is TGTGCCAGCAGTGAGGTAGGGGGGGGAGGTAGCAATCAGCCCCAGCATTTT.

The CDR3 DNA follows: TGTGCCAGCAGTAAAGGGACAGACCAAGAGACCCAGTACTTC. This gives the protein CASSKGTDQETQYF. The chain has TRBV7-2 and TRBJ2-5, with 7 bases identical to TRBD1. CDR3 length equals 14 residues. V shed 6 bases and J 0 bases; nucleotides not matched to a gene: 4. Germline assignment: CDR1 SGHTA and CDR2 FQGNSA.

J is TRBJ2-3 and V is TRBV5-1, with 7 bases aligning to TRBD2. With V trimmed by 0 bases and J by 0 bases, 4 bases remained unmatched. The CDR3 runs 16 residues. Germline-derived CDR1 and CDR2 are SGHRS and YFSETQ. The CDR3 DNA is TGCGCCAGCAGCTTGGGACTAGCTTTGAGCACAGATACGCAGTATTTT. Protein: CASSLGLALSTDTQYF.

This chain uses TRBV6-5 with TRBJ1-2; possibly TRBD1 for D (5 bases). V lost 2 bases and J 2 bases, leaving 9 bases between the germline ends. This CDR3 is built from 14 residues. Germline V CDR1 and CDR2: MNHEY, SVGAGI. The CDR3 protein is CASSYEGANYGYTF. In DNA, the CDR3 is TGTGCCAGCAGTTACGAAGGGGCCAACTATGGCTACACCTTC.

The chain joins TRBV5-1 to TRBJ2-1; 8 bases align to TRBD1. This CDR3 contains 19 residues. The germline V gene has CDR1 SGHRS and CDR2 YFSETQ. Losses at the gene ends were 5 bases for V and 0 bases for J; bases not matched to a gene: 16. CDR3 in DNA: TGCGCCAGCAGAATTGCCCCCGGAGACAGGGGCCGCTCCTACAATGAGCAGTTCTTC. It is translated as CASRIAPGDRGRSYNEQFF.

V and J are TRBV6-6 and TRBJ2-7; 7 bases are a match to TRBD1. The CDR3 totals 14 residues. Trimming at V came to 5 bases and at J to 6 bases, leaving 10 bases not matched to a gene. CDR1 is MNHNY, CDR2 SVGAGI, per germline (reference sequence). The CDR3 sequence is CASSPRSQGVEQYF. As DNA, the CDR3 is TGTGCCAGCAGTCCGCGGTCGCAGGGGGTCGAGCAGTACTTC.

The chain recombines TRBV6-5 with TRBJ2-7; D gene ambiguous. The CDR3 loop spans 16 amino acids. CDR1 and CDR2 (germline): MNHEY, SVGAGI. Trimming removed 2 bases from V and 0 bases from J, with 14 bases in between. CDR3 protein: CASSYTVPSYSYEQYF. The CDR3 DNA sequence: TGTGCCAGCAGTTACACCGTGCCATCCTACTCCTACGAGCAGTACTTC.

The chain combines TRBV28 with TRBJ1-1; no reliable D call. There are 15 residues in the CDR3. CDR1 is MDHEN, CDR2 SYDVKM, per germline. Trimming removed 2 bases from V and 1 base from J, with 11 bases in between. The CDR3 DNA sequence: TGTGCCAGCAGTTTAGACACCGCCGCGAACACTGAAGCTTTCTTT. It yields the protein CASSLDTAANTEAFF.

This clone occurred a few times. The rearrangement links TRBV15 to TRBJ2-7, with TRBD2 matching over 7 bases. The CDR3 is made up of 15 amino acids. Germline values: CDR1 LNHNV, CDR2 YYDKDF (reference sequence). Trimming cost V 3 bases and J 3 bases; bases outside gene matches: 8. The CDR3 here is CATSREASGGYEQYF. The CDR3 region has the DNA TGTGCCACCAGCAGGGAGGCTAGCGGCGGCTACGAGCAGTACTTC.

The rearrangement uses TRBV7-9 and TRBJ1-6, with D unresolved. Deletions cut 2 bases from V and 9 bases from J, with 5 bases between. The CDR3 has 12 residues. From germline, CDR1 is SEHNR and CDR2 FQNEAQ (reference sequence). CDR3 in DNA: TGTGCCAGCAGCTTATTGAGTTCACCCCTCCACTTT. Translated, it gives CASSLLSSPLHF.

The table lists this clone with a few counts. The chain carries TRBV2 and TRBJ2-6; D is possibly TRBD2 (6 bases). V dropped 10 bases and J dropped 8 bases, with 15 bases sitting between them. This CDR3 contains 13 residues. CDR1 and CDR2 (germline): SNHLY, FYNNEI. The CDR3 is CATGLWDSNVLTF. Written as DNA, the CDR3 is TGTGCCACCGGGCTCTGGGACTCCAACGTCCTGACTTTC.

Here the CDR3 DNA reads TGTGCCAGCAGCTTCTTCGGGGGACAGGGGAGATATGAGCAGTTCTTC. It yields the protein CASSFFGGQGRYEQFF. The rearrangement joins TRBV5-6 to TRBJ2-1; 10 bases are a match to TRBD1. Germline CDR1 is SGHDT and CDR2 is YYEEEE. J lost 8 bases, V lost 2 bases, and 10 bases had no gene match. The CDR3 totals 16 residues.

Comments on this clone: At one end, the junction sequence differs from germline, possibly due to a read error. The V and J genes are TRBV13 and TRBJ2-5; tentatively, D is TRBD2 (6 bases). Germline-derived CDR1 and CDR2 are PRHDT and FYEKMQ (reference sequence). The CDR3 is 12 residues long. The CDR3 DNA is TGTGCCAGCAGCCTCTTACCGGGACTTCTCCACTTC. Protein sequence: CASSLLPGLLHF.